These T cell receptor beta chains were read from a single sample in a study of glioma-infiltrating T cells after dendritic cell vaccination. The repertoire was sequenced with immunoSEQ multiplex PCR; TCRdb's copy has only in-frame clones and lacks some. Among over 55,000 clones listed, 81% were seen once. The specimen comprised blood, sampled before dendritic cell vaccination. Source of these receptors: a human donor with glioblastoma. CDR3s include the opening cysteine and the closing phenylalanine or tryptophan. The D gene is left open where the match is weak. Part of the rows lack a size; the others show once, few, many or a class for expanded clones.

CDR3: CATQGLQDYGYTF; DNA: TGTGCCACCCAGGGACTCCAGGACTATGGCTACACCTTC; D: -; V: TRBV25-1; J: TRBJ1-2; size: -
CDR3: CASSVGATANYGYTF; DNA: TGTGCCAGCAGTGTGGGGGCCACGGCTAACTATGGCTACACCTTC; D: -; V: TRBV2; J: TRBJ1-2; size: -
CDR3: CASSPGIGSPLHF; DNA: TGTGCCAGCAGCCCGGGGATAGGGTCACCCCTCCACTTT; D: -; V: TRBV9; J: TRBJ1-6; size: -
CDR3: CASSPLLQGAGGYTF; DNA: TGTGCCAGCAGCCCCCTGCTACAGGGGGCCGGTGGCTACACCTTC; D: TRBD1; V: TRBV7-2; J: TRBJ1-2; size: once
CDR3: CASSEAWSNSPLHF; DNA: TGTGCCAGCAGTGAAGCTTGGAGTAACTCACCCCTCCACTTT; D: -; V: TRBV6-1; J: TRBJ1-6; size: -
CDR3: CAWSLQGSSGYTF; DNA: TGTGCCTGGAGCTTACAGGGGTCGAGTGGCTACACCTTC; D: TRBD1; V: TRBV30; J: TRBJ1-2; size: -
CDR3: CASSFSGENTEAFF; DNA: TGTGCCAGCAGCTTCTCAGGGGAGAACACTGAAGCTTTCTTT; D: -; V: TRBV7-9; J: TRBJ1-1; size: -
CDR3: CASISAPDSGYTF; DNA: TGTGCCAGTATATCCGCGCCCGATTCGGGCTACACCTTC; D: -; V: TRBV19; J: TRBJ1-2; size: -
CDR3: CASRTGGAEIYNSPLHF; DNA: TGTGCCAGTAGGACCGGAGGGGCGGAAATCTATAATTCACCCCTCCACTTT; D: -; V: TRBV19; J: TRBJ1-6; size: -
CDR3: CASSVDEGRGTEAFF; DNA: TGTGCCAGCAGCGTAGATGAGGGTCGGGGGACTGAAGCTTTCTTT; D: -; V: TRBV9; J: TRBJ1-1; size: -
CDR3: CASSVDRRGGTEAFF; DNA: TGTGCCAGCAGCGTAGATAGGAGGGGGGGAACTGAAGCTTTCTTT; D: -; V: TRBV9; J: TRBJ1-1; size: -
CDR3: CASSSTGTAAEKLFF; DNA: TGCGCCAGCAGCTCTACAGGGACGGCGGCGGAAAAACTGTTTTTT; D: -; V: TRBV5-1; J: TRBJ1-4; size: -
CDR3: CASSQGSQGGGYTF; DNA: TGTGCCAGCAGCCAGGGGTCGCAGGGGGGAGGCTACACCTTC; D: TRBD1; V: TRBV7-9; J: TRBJ1-2; size: few
CDR3: CASSLTPEGWGYTF; DNA: TGTGCCAGCAGCTTAACGCCCGAGGGCTGGGGCTACACCTTC; D: -; V: TRBV7-3; J: TRBJ1-2; size: -
CDR3: CASSLGGQYEQYF; DNA: TGCGCCAGCAGCTTGGGCGGGCAGTACGAGCAGTACTTC; D: -; V: TRBV5-1; J: TRBJ2-7; size: -
CDR3: CASRGEIEAFF; DNA: TGTGCCAGCAGAGGAGAGATTGAAGCTTTCTTT; D: -; V: TRBV2; J: TRBJ1-1; size: -
CDR3: CASNQVPSGAGEQFF; DNA: TGCGCCAGCAACCAAGTCCCTAGCGGGGCCGGTGAGCAGTTCTTC; D: TRBD2; V: TRBV4-1; J: TRBJ2-1; size: -
CDR3: CASMQGNYGYTF; DNA: TGTGCCAGTATGCAGGGAAACTATGGCTACACCTTC; D: -; V: TRBV19; J: TRBJ1-2; size: -
CDR3: CASSLEATGGEAFF; DNA: TGCGCCAGCAGCTTGGAGGCGACAGGGGGTGAAGCTTTCTTT; D: TRBD1; V: TRBV5-1; J: TRBJ1-1; size: -
CDR3: CATSRDLADSHYGYTF; DNA: TGTGCCACCAGCAGAGATCTAGCGGACAGCCACTATGGCTACACCTTC; D: -; V: TRBV15; J: TRBJ1-2; size: -
CDR3: CASSADQGIAEAFF; DNA: TGTGCCAGCAGCGCCGACCAGGGGATTGCTGAAGCTTTCTTT; D: -; V: TRBV9; J: TRBJ1-1; size: -
CDR3: CASSLDKNTEAFF; DNA: TGTGCCAGCAGCTTAGACAAGAACACTGAAGCTTTCTTT; D: -; V: TRBV7-2; J: TRBJ1-1; size: -
CDR3: CASSNIAGDYREQYF; DNA: TGTGCCAGCAGCAACATAGCGGGGGACTATAGGGAGCAGTACTTC; D: TRBD2; V: TRBV7-3; J: TRBJ2-7; size: -
CDR3: CASSTDRGGYTF; DNA: TGTGCCAGTAGCACAGACAGGGGTGGCTACACCTTC; D: TRBD1; V: TRBV19; J: TRBJ1-2; size: -
CDR3: CASSFRQGGKLFF; DNA: TGTGCCAGCAGCTTTAGACAGGGAGGAAAACTGTTTTTT; D: TRBD1; V: TRBV7-9; J: TRBJ1-4; size: medium-sized
CDR3: CASSLGRGTVGTF; DNA: TGTGCCAGCAGCTTAGGCCGGGGTACGGTGGGCACCTTC; D: -; V: TRBV7-3; J: TRBJ1-2; size: -
CDR3: CASSLEQGRDEQYF; DNA: TGCGCCAGCAGCTTGGAACAAGGGCGGGACGAGCAGTACTTC; D: -; V: TRBV5-1; J: TRBJ2-7; size: -
CDR3: CASSPPTGDVYNEQFF; DNA: TGTGCCAGCTCACCACCGACAGGGGATGTCTACAATGAGCAGTTCTTC; D: TRBD1; V: TRBV18; J: TRBJ2-1; size: -
CDR3: CASSVEGRNTEAFF; DNA: TGTGCCAGCAGCGTAGAGGGGCGGAACACTGAAGCTTTCTTT; D: -; V: TRBV9; J: TRBJ1-1; size: -
CDR3: CASSGQINEKLFF; DNA: TGTGCCAGCAGTGGACAGATAAATGAAAAACTGTTTTTT; D: -; V: TRBV6-6; J: TRBJ1-4; size: once
CDR3: CASSLDTAGNTIYF; DNA: TGTGCCAGCAGCTTGGACACGGCTGGAAACACCATATATTTT; D: -; V: TRBV2; J: TRBJ1-3; size: -
CDR3: CASSLVAGGNGYTF; DNA: TGCGCCAGCAGCTTGGTGGCAGGGGGTAATGGCTACACCTTC; D: TRBD1; V: TRBV5-1; J: TRBJ1-2; size: -
CDR3: CASSSSVRFTDTQYF; DNA: TGTGCCAGCAGCTCCTCGGTGAGATTCACAGATACGCAGTATTTT; D: -; V: TRBV7-3; J: TRBJ2-3; size: -
CDR3: CASSGIGNREETQYF; DNA: TGTGCCAGCAGTGGTATCGGCAACAGGGAAGAGACCCAGTACTTC; D: -; V: TRBV6-1; J: TRBJ2-5; size: -
CDR3: CASSDGQAPKNIQYF; DNA: TGTGCCAGCAGTGACGGTCAGGCACCCAAAAACATTCAGTACTTC; D: -; V: TRBV6-1; J: TRBJ2-4; size: -
CDR3: CASSDGTGGTGELFF; DNA: TGTGCCAGCAGTGACGGGACAGGGGGCACCGGGGAGCTGTTTTTT; D: TRBD1; V: TRBV6-4; J: TRBJ2-2; size: -
CDR3: CASRRNKGMDTQYF; DNA: TGTGCCAGCAGGAGGAACAAGGGGATGGATACGCAGTATTTT; D: -; V: TRBV6-1; J: TRBJ2-3; size: -
CDR3: CASSLVAGRSGANVLTF; DNA: TGTGCCAGCAGCTTAGTCGCAGGCCGCTCTGGGGCCAACGTCCTGACTTTC; D: -; V: TRBV7-2; J: TRBJ2-6; size: -
CDR3: CASSVVEGSGNTIYF; DNA: TGTGCCAGCAGCGTAGTAGAGGGTTCTGGAAACACCATATATTTT; D: -; V: TRBV9; J: TRBJ1-3; size: -
CDR3: CASRLEQAYEQYF; DNA: TGTGCCAGCAGACTAGAACAAGCCTACGAGCAGTACTTC; D: -; V: TRBV5-4; J: TRBJ2-7; size: -
CDR3: CASSLERNPGYGYTF; DNA: TGCGCCAGCAGCTTGGAACGAAACCCGGGTTATGGCTACACCTTC; D: -; V: TRBV5-1; J: TRBJ1-2; size: -
CDR3: CASSEGQQETQYF; DNA: TGTGCCAGCAGTGAGGGCCAGCAAGAGACCCAGTACTTC; D: -; V: TRBV2; J: TRBJ2-5; size: -
CDR3: CASSVGLAGGTDTQYF; DNA: TGTGCCAGCAGTGTAGGTCTAGCGGGGGGCACAGATACGCAGTATTTT; D: TRBD2; V: TRBV2; J: TRBJ2-3; size: -
CDR3: CASSLTAGNTEAFF; DNA: TGTGCCAGCAGCTTAACCGCAGGGAACACTGAAGCTTTCTTT; D: -; V: TRBV7-6; J: TRBJ1-1; size: -
CDR3: CSVEKMNTEAFF; DNA: TGCAGCGTAGAGAAGATGAACACTGAAGCTTTCTTT; D: -; V: TRBV29-1; J: TRBJ1-1; size: few
CDR3: CASSPIAGGVTDTQYF; DNA: TGTGCCAGCAGTCCCATAGCGGGGGGGGTCACAGATACGCAGTATTTT; D: TRBD2; V: TRBV7-2; J: TRBJ2-3; size: -
CDR3: CASSQGLAGTLGELFF; DNA: TGTGCCAGCAGCCAGGGACTAGCGGGGACCCTGGGGGAGCTGTTTTTT; D: TRBD2; V: TRBV2; J: TRBJ2-2; size: -
CDR3: CASSQDASTTFNQPQHF; DNA: TGCGCCAGCAGCCAAGATGCATCAACTACTTTCAATCAGCCCCAGCATTTT; D: -; V: TRBV4-3; J: TRBJ1-5; size: -
CDR3: CASSFTSGAYEQYF; DNA: TGTGCCAGCAGCTTTACTAGCGGGGCTTACGAGCAGTACTTC; D: TRBD2; V: TRBV11-2; J: TRBJ2-7; size: -
CDR3: CASSSILGGYGYTF; DNA: TGTGCCAGCAGCTCCATACTAGGAGGGTATGGCTACACCTTC; D: -; V: TRBV7-2; J: TRBJ1-2; size: -
CDR3: CASSESRTENTEAFF; DNA: TGTGCCAGCAGTGAATCAAGGACAGAGAACACTGAAGCTTTCTTT; D: -; V: TRBV25-1; J: TRBJ1-1; size: -
CDR3: CAWSPPGRGDQPQHF; DNA: TGTGCCTGGAGTCCCCCGGGCAGGGGGGACCAGCCCCAGCATTTT; D: TRBD1; V: TRBV30; J: TRBJ1-5; size: -
CDR3: CASSLDMGAQSSYNSPLHF; DNA: TGCGCCAGCAGCTTGGATATGGGCGCACAGAGCTCCTATAATTCACCCCTCCACTTT; D: -; V: TRBV5-1; J: TRBJ1-6; size: -
CDR3: CASSPSLDTGELFF; DNA: TGTGCCAGCAGTCCTTCACTAGACACCGGGGAGCTGTTTTTT; D: -; V: TRBV6-1; J: TRBJ2-2; size: -
CDR3: CASSLTGGFGELFF; DNA: TGTGCCAGCAGTTTGACAGGGGGCTTCGGGGAGCTGTTTTTT; D: TRBD1; V: TRBV6-6; J: TRBJ2-2; size: -